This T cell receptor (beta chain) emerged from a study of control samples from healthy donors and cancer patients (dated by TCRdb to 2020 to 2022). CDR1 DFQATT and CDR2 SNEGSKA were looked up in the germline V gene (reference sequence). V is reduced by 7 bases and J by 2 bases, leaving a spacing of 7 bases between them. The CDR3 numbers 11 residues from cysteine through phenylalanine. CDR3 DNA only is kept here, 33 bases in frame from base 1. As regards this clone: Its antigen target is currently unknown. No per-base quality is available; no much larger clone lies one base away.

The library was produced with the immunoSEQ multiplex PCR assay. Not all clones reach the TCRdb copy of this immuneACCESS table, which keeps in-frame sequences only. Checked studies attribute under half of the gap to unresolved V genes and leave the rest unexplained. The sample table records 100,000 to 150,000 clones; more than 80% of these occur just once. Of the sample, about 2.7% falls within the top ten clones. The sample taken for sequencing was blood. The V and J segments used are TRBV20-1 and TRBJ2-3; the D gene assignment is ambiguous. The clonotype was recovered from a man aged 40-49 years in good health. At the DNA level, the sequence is TGCAGTGGGCGGATCACAGATACGCAGTATTTT. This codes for CSGRITDTQYF.